These 10 T cell receptor beta chains came from one sample sequenced in a study of cytomegalovirus exposure and HLA in healthy donors. Both 60 Vbeta primers and 13 Jbeta primers went into the PCR. Only in-frame clones appear in the TCRdb table, and some are missing; sequencing was by immunoSEQ multiplex PCR. The sample carries around 200,000 clones, roughly 60% recorded once. What was sequenced was PBMCs. The receptor set was obtained from a man aged 35 to 55 in good health and CMV-seronegative.

This clone has more than one count but fewer than ten. This chain uses TRBV7-7 with TRBJ2-2; 8 bases are a match to TRBD1. The CDR3 spans 16 residues. Germline V lookup: CDR1 SSHAT, CDR2 FNYEAQ (reference sequence). Unmatched junction bases numbered 12, after V lost 5 bases and J lost 7 bases. CDR3 loop: CASSPLPGQGGGELFF. The CDR3 DNA follows: TGTGCCAGCAGCCCCCTACCCGGACAGGGTGGCGGGGAGCTGTTTTTT.

The genes are TRBV7-2 and TRBJ2-1; D not certain. This CDR3 has 15 amino acids. The V gene lost 3 bases and the J gene lost 4 bases, with 13 bases spanning the gap. Germline V gene data show CDR1 as SGHTA and CDR2 as FQGNSA. The DNA for the CDR3 is TGTGCCAGCAGCTTGAACAGCCCATCTTACAATGAGCAGTTCTTC. Its protein is CASSLNSPSYNEQFF.

The gene calls are TRBV7-9 and TRBJ2-3; D unclear. This CDR3 is built from 12 residues. Trimming removed 6 bases at V and 6 bases at J, with 10 bases between. CDR1 is SEHNR, CDR2 FQNEAQ, per germline (reference sequence). For the CDR3, the DNA is TGTGCCAGCAGTTACGGGTCGGATACGCAGTATTTT. It is translated as CASSYGSDTQYF.

This sequence joins TRBV5-4 and TRBJ2-3, with 8 positions matching TRBD2. Per germline, CDR1 SGHNT and CDR2 YYREEE (reference sequence). The trim removed 3 bases at V and 4 bases at J, leaving 10 bases unmatched. CDR3 length: 16 residues. The CDR3 DNA is TGTGCCAGCAGCTCCCTCAGCGGGAGAGGGGCAGATACGCAGTATTTT. Protein: CASSSLSGRGADTQYF.

The CDR3 here is CASSQLLQPLGNTIYF. CDR3 sequence (DNA): TGCGCCAGCAGCCAACTACTACAACCGCTTGGAAACACCATATATTTT. The rearrangement uses TRBV4-1 and TRBJ1-3; no firm D call. The CDR3 has 16 amino acids. Germline CDR1 MGHRA, CDR2 YSYEKL. V shed 2 bases and J shed 3 bases, with 14 bases lying between them.

The gene calls are TRBV11-2 and TRBJ2-1; the match to TRBD2 covers 8 bases. This CDR3 region has 15 residues. The V segment lost 2 bases and the J segment 0 bases; nucleotides outside the gene matches: 0. Germline values: CDR1 SGHAT, CDR2 FQNNGV. The CDR3 coding sequence is TGTGCCAGCAGCTTAAGCGGGAGCTCCTACAATGAGCAGTTCTTC. This sequence encodes CASSLSGSSYNEQFF.

The CDR3 sequence: CASSPTLNTEAFF. The CDR3 nucleotides are TGTGCCAGCAGCCCGACACTTAACACTGAAGCTTTCTTT. This chain links TRBV16 with TRBJ1-1, with unresolved D. CDR1 is KGHSY and CDR2 is FQNENV in the germline V gene. The CDR3 extends over 13 amino acids. V was trimmed by 4 bases and J by 2 bases, leaving 8 bases between them.

In its sample, this clone was seen a few times. The chain is built from TRBV7-9 and TRBJ2-5; TRBD2 agrees at 9 bases. The CDR3 loop spans 14 amino acids. CDR1 is SEHNR, CDR2 FQNEAQ, per germline (reference sequence). The trim removed 5 bases at V and 1 base at J, leaving 2 bases unmatched. The CDR3 DNA follows: TGTGCCAGCAGCGGGACTAGCTCCCAAGAGACCCAGTACTTC. It specifies CASSGTSSQETQYF.

This chain links TRBV4-2 with TRBJ1-6; no clear D gene. V lost 1 base and J 0 bases, leaving 16 bases between the germline ends. CDR1 and CDR2 from the germline V gene are LGHNA and YNFKEQ. The CDR3 sequence is 19 residues long. Written as DNA, the CDR3 is TGTGCCAGCAGCCAAGCGGGAGGAACGGGTAGCTCCTATAATTCACCCCTCCACTTT. Its translation: CASSQAGGTGSSYNSPLHF.

J is TRBJ2-3 and V is TRBV9, with 9 bases fitting TRBD1. The J segment lost 5 bases and the V segment lost 3 bases, leaving 7 bases of the junction unmatched. CDR1 is SGDLS, CDR2 YYNGEE, per germline. The CDR3 covers 15 residues. The CDR3 is CASSAGQGRGDTQYF. The CDR3 DNA is TGTGCCAGCAGCGCCGGACAGGGGCGGGGAGATACGCAGTATTTT.